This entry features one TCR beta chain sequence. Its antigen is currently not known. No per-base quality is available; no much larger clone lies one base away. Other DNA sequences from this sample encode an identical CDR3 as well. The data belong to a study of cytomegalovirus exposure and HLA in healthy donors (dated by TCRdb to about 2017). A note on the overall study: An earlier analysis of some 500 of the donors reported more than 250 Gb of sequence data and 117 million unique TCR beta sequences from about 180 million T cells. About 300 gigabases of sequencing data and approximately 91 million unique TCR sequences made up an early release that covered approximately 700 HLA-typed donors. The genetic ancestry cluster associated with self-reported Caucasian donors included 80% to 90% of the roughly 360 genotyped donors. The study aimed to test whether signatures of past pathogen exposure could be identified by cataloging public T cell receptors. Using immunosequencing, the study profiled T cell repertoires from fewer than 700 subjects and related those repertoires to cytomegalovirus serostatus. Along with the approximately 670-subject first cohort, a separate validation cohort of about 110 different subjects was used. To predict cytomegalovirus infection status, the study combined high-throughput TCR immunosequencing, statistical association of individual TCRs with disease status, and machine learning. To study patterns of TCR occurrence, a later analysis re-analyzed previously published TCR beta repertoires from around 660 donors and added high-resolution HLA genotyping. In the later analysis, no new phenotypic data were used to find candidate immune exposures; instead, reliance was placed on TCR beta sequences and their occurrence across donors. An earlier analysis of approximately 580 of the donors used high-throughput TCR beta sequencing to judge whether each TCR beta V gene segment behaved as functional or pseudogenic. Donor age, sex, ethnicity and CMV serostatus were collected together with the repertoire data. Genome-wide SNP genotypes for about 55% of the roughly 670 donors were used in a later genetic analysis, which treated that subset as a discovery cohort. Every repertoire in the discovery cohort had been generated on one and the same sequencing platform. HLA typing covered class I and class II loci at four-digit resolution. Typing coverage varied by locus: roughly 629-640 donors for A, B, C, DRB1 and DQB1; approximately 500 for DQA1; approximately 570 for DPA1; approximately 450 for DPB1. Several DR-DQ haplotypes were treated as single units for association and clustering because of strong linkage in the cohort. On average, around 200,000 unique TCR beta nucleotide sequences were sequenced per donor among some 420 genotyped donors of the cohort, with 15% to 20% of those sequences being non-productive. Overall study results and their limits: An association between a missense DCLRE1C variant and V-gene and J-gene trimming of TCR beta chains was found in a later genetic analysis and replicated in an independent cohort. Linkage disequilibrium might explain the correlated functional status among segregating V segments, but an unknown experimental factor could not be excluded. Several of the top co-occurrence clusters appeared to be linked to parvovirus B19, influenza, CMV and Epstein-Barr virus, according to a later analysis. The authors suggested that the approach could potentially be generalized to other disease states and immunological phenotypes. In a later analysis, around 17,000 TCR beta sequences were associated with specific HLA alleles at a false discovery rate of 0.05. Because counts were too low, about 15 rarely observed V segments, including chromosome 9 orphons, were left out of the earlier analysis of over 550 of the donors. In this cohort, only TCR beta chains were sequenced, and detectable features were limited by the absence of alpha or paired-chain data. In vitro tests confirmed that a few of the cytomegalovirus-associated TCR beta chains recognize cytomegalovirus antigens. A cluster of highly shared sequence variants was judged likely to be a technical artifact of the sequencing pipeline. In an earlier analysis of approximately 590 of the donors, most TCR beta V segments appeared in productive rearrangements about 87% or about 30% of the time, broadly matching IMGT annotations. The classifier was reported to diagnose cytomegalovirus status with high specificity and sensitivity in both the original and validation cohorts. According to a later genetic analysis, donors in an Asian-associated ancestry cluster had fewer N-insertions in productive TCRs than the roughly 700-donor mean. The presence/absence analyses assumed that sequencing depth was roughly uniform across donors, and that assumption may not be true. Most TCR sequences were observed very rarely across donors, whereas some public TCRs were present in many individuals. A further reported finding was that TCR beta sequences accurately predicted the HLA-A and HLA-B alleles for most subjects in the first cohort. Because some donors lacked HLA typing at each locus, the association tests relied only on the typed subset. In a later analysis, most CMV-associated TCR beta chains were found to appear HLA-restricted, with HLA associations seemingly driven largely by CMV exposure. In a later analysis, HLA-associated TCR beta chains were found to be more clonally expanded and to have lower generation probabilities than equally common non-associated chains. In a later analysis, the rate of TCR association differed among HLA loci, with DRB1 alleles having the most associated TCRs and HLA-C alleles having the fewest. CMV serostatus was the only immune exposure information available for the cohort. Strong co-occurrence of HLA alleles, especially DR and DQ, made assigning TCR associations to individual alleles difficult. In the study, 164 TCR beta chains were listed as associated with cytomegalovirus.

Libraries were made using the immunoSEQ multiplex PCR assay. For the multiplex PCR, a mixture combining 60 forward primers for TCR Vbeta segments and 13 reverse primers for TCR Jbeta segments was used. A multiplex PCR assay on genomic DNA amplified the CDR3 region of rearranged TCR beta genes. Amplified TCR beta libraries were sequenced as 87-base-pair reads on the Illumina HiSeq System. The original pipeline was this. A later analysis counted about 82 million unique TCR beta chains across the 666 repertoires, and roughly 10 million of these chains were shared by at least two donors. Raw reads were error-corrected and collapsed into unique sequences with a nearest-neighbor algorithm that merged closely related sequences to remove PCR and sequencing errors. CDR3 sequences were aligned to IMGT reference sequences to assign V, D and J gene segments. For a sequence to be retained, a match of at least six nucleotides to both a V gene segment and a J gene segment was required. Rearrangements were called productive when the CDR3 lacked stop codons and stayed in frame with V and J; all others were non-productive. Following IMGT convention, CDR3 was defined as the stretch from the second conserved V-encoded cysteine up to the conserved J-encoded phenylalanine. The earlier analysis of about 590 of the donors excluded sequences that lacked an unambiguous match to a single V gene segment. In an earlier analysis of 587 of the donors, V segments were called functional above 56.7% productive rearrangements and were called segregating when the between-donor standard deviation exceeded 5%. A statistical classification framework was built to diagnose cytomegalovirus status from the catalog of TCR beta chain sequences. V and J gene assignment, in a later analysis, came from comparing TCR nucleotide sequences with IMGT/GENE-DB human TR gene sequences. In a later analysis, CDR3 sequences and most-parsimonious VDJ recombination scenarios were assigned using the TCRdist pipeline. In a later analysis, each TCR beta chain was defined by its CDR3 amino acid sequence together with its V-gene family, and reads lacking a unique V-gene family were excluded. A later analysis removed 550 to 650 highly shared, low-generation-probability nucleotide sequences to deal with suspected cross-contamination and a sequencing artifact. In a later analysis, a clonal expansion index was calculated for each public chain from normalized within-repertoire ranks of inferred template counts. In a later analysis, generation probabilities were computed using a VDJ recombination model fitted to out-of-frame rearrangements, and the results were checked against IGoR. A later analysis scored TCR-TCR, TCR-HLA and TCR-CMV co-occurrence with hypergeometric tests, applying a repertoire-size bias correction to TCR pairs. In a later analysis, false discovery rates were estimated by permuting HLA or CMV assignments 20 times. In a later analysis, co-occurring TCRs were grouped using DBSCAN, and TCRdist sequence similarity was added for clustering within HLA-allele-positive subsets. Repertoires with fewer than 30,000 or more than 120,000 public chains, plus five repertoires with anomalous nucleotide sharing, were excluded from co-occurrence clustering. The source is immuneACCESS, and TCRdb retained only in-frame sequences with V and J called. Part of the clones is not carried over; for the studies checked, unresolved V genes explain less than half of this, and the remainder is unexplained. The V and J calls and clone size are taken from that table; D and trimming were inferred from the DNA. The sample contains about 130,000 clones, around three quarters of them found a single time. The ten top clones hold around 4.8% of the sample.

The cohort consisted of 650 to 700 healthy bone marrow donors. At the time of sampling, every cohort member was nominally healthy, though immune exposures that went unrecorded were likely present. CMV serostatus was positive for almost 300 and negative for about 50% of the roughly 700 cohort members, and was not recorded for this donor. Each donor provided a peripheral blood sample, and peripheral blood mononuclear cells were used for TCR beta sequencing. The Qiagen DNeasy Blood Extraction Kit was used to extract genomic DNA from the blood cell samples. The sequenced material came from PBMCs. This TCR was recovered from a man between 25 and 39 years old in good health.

The encoded CDR3 is CASSYVGAGANYGYTF. The sequenced DNA is TGTGCCAGCAGTTACGTGGGGGCAGGGGCTAACTATGGCTACACCTTC. The sequence joins TRBV6-6 to TRBJ1-2; TRBD1 could be the D gene, as 6 bases match. From cysteine to phenylalanine, the CDR3 is 16 amino acids long. CDR3 DNA only is kept here, 48 bases in frame from base 1. In the germline V gene (reference sequence), CDR1 corresponds to MNHNY and CDR2 to SVGAGI. Trimming costs V 2 bases and J 0 bases, and their ends lie 13 bases apart.